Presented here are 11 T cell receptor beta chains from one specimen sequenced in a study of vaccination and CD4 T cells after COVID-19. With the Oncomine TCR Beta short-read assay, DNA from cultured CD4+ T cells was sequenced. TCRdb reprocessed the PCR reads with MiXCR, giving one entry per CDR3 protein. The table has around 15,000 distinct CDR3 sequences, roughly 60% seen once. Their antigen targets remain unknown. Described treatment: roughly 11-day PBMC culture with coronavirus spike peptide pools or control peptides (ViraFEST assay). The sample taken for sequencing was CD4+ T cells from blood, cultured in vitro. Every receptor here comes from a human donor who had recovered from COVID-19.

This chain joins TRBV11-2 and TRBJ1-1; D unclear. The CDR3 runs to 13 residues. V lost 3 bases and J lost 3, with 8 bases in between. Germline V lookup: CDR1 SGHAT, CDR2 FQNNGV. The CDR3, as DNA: TGTGCCAGCAGCTTCGTCTTTGACACTGAAGCTTTCTTT. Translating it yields CASSFVFDTEAFF.

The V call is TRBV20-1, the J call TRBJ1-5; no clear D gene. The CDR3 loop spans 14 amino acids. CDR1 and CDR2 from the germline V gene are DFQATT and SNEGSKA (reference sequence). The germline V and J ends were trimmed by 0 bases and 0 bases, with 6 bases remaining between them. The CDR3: CSARDSGSNQPQHF. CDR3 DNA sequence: TGCAGTGCTAGAGATTCGGGTAGCAATCAGCCCCAGCATTTT.

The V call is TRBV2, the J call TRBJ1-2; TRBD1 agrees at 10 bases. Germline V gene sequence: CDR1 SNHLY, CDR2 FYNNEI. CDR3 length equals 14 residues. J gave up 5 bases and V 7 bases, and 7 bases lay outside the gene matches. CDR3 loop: CASNAGTGAYGYTF. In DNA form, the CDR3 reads TGTGCCAGCAACGCCGGGACAGGGGCGTATGGCTACACCTTC.

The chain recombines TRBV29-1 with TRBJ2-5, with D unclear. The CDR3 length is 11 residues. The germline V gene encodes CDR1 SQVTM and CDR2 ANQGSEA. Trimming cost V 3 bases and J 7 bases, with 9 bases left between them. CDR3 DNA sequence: TGCAGCGTTGATATGACCGGGACCCAGTACTTC. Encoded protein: CSVDMTGTQYF.

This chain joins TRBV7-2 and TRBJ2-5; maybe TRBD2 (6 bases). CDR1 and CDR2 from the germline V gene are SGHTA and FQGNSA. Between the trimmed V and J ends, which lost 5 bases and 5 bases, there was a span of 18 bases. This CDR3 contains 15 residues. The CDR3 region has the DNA TGTGCCAGCAGCCTTCGCAGAGGAGGGGAGGAGACCCAGTACTTC. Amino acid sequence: CASSLRRGGEETQYF. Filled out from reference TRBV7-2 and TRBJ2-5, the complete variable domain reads GAGVSQSPSNKVTEKGKDVELRCDPISGHTALYWYRQSLGQGLEFLIYFQGNSAPDKSGLPSDRFSAERTGGSVSTLTIQRTQQEDSAVYLCASSLRRGGEETQYFGPGTRLLVL.

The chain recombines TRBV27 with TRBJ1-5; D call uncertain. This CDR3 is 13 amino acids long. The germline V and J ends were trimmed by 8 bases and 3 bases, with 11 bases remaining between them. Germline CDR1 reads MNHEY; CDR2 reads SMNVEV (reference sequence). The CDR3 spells CASRREINQPQHF. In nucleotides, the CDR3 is TGTGCCAGCCGAAGGGAGATCAATCAGCCCCAGCATTTT.

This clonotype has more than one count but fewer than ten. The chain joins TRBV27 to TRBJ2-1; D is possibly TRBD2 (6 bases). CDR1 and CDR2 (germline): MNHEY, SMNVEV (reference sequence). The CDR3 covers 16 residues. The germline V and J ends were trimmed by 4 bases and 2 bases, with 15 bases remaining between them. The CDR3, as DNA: TGTGCCAGCAGTTACTTTCGTAGCGGCGCCTACAATGAGCAGTTCTTC. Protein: CASSYFRSGAYNEQFF.

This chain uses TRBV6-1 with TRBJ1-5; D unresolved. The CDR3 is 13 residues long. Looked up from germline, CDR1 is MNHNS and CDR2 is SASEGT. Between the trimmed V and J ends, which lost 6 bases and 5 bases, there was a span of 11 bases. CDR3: CASRMDGDQPQHF. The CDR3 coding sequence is TGTGCCAGCAGGATGGACGGGGATCAGCCCCAGCATTTT.

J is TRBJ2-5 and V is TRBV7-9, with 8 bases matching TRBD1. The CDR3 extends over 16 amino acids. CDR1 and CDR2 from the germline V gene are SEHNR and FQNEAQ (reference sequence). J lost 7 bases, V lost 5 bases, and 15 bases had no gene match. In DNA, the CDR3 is TGTGCCAGCAGCACGACCGATCATGGACAGGGTGGGACCCAGTACTTC. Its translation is CASSTTDHGQGGTQYF.

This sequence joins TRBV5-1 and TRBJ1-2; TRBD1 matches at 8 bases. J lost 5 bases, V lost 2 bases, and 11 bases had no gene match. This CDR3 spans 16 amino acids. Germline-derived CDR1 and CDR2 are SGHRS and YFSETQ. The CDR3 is CASSFNPGQGLYGYTF. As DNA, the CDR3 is TGCGCCAGCAGCTTTAATCCCGGACAGGGCCTTTATGGCTACACCTTC.

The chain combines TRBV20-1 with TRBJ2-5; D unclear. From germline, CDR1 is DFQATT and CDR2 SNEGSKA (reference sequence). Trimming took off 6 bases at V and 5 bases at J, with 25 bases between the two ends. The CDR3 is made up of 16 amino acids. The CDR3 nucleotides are TGCAGTGCCAAACCGCTAGAGGACGGTTACGGGGAGACCCAGTACTTC. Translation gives CSAKPLEDGYGETQYF.